This passage covers 29 T cell receptor beta chains from one sample sequenced in a study of cytomegalovirus exposure and HLA in healthy donors (dated by TCRdb to between 2016 and 2019). Receptor libraries were prepared by the immunoSEQ multiplex PCR assay. The multiplex PCR relied on a mix of 60 forward primers for TCR Vbeta segments and 13 reverse primers for TCR Jbeta segments. TCRdb re-hosts the immuneACCESS table, in-frame sequences only. Its copies lack some clones; in the studies checked, an unresolved V gene accounts for under half of them, and the cause for the rest is not known. The sample contains some 120,000 clones, roughly 80% of them found a single time. The ten largest make up 1.2% of the sample. The specimen was PBMCs. These receptors were obtained from a female donor in good health and CMV-seronegative.

J is TRBJ2-7 and V is TRBV6-5; 8 nucleotides agree with TRBD1. Looked up from germline, CDR1 is MNHEY and CDR2 is SVGAGI. The CDR3 length is 15 residues. Trimming removed 2 bases from V and 3 bases from J; junction bases left unmatched: 6. The CDR3 is CASSYPGTGLYEQYF. As DNA, the CDR3 is TGTGCCAGCAGTTACCCCGGGACAGGACTCTACGAGCAGTACTTC.

This rearrangement joins TRBV27 to TRBJ2-3, with D possibly TRBD2 on 5 matching bases. V was pared by 0 bases and J by 4 bases, with 11 bases between. The CDR3 extends over 15 amino acids. Germline V lookup: CDR1 MNHEY, CDR2 SMNVEV (reference sequence). CDR3 nucleotide sequence: TGTGCCAGCAGTTTATCGACGCACGGGGCAGATACGCAGTATTTT. Translation: CASSLSTHGADTQYF.

The V and J genes are TRBV6-1 and TRBJ1-1; tentative D call: TRBD1 (5 bases). Trimming pared 8 bases from V and 4 bases from J, leaving 17 bases between. The germline V gene encodes CDR1 MNHNS and CDR2 SASEGT. This CDR3 spans 14 amino acids. CDR3 nucleotides: TGTGCCAGCCGGGGCGGGGGTTTGATCACTGAAGCTTTCTTT. Translation gives CASRGGGLITEAFF.

Details on this clone: Germline is not matched at one junction end, which may reflect a read error. The chain carries TRBV7-9 and TRBJ2-7; 13 nucleotides line up with TRBD2. This CDR3 spans 15 amino acids. Looked up from germline, CDR1 is SEHNR and CDR2 is FQNEAQ (reference sequence). DNA for the CDR3: TGTTCCAGCAGTTACGGGACTAGCGGGGCAGACGAGCAGTACTTC. Translating gives CSSSYGTSGADEQYF.

This clone has just a few counts. V usage is TRBV13 and J usage is TRBJ1-5; 7 bases map to TRBD1. CDR1 is PRHDT, CDR2 FYEKMQ, per germline (reference sequence). V was clipped by 5 bases and J by 7 bases; unmatched bases: 5. This CDR3 spans 13 amino acids. The chain's CDR3 is CASSLTGEQPQHF. The DNA of the CDR3 is TGTGCCAGCAGCCTTACAGGGGAACAGCCCCAGCATTTT.

V is TRBV7-9 and J is TRBJ2-7, with 7 bases lining up with TRBD1. CDR1 and CDR2 from the germline V gene are SEHNR and FQNEAQ (reference sequence). The CDR3 extends over 15 amino acids. The V segment lost 2 bases and the J segment 3 bases; nucleotides outside the gene matches: 7. CDR3 protein: CASSLTGDPFYEQYF. The CDR3, as DNA: TGTGCCAGCAGCTTAACAGGGGACCCCTTCTACGAGCAGTACTTC.

This chain connects TRBV2 to TRBJ1-1, with 10 positions matching TRBD1. Germline assignment: CDR1 SNHLY and CDR2 FYNNEI. Germline trimming cut 2 bases from V and 0 bases from J; bases unmatched to any gene: 3. This CDR3 spans 16 amino acids. Here the CDR3 reads CASSERDRGVNTEAFF. The CDR3 DNA is TGTGCCAGCAGTGAACGGGACAGGGGAGTGAACACTGAAGCTTTCTTT.

The chain uses TRBV28 and TRBJ2-3; TRBD2 agrees at 8 bases. J lost 5 bases, V lost 2 bases, and 15 bases had no gene match. Germline V lookup: CDR1 MDHEN, CDR2 SYDVKM. The CDR3 runs to 18 residues. Written as DNA, the CDR3 is TGTGCCAGCAGTTTACCCTGGGGATGGACTAGCTCGATAGATACGCAGTATTTT. It encodes CASSLPWGWTSSIDTQYF.

This chain connects TRBV11-3 to TRBJ1-2; 7 bases map to TRBD1. V was clipped by 4 bases and J by 6 bases; unmatched bases: 20. CDR3 length: 18 residues. Germline CDR1 is SGHNT and CDR2 is YENEEA. The DNA for the CDR3 is TGTGCCAGCAGCTCTAGTGACCTTGACAGGGCGAGACCACATGGCTACACCTTC. Translating gives CASSSSDLDRARPHGYTF.

The rearrangement joins TRBV27 to TRBJ2-6; D might be TRBD1 (5 bases). CDR1 and CDR2 from the germline V gene are MNHEY and SMNVEV (reference sequence). The V end was cut by 7 bases, the J end by 1 base, with 14 bases between. The CDR3 covers 16 residues. DNA of the CDR3: TGTGCCAGCACCAAATCAGCAGGGTCTGGGGCCAACGTCCTGACTTTC. Amino acid sequence: CASTKSAGSGANVLTF.

The J gene is TRBJ2-3, the V gene TRBV6-6; a weak D match, TRBD1 (6 bases). Germline V lookup: CDR1 MNHNY, CDR2 SVGAGI (reference sequence). The CDR3 is made up of 15 amino acids. V lost 7 bases to trimming and J lost 2 bases, with 16 bases between them. CDR3 residues: CASTSRQGNTDTQYF. The CDR3 coding sequence is TGTGCCAGCACCTCGCGGCAGGGGAACACAGATACGCAGTATTTT.

V and J are TRBV7-8 and TRBJ2-7, with no clear D. Germline assignment: CDR1 SGHVS and CDR2 FQNEAQ. The CDR3 has 15 residues. V was cut by 1 base and J by 2 bases, with 12 bases left in between. The CDR3 loop is CASSLDYSPTYEQYF. DNA for the CDR3: TGTGCCAGCAGCTTAGATTACAGTCCCACCTACGAGCAGTACTTC.

The V call is TRBV5-1, the J call TRBJ1-3; 8 bases are a match to TRBD1. Germline assignment: CDR1 SGHRS and CDR2 YFSETQ. The CDR3 runs to 15 residues. V lost 4 bases and J lost 2; bases outside the gene matches: 5. The DNA of the CDR3 is TGCGCCAGCAGCCCAACGACAGGGGCTGGAAACACCATATATTTT. Protein product: CASSPTTGAGNTIYF.

J is TRBJ2-3 and V is TRBV29-1, with TRBD2 identical over 12 bases. V lost 4 bases and J lost 4; bases outside the gene matches: 9. Germline V CDR1 and CDR2: SQVTM, ANQGSEA. This CDR3 spans 16 amino acids. DNA for the CDR3: TGCAGCGTTGGGCAGCTAGCGGGGGGGGGCTCAGATACGCAGTATTTT. Translation: CSVGQLAGGGSDTQYF.

This chain joins TRBV27 and TRBJ1-6; no clear D gene. Trimming left V 2 bases short and J 0 bases short, with 14 bases between. The CDR3 totals 18 residues. Per germline, CDR1 MNHEY and CDR2 SMNVEV (reference sequence). The CDR3 loop reads CASSLATRRPSYNSPLHF. The CDR3 DNA reads as TGTGCCAGCAGTTTAGCCACCAGGCGTCCCTCCTATAATTCACCCCTCCACTTT.

V gene TRBV5-4 combines with J gene TRBJ2-1, with 8 bases fitting TRBD2. The CDR3 contains 16 residues. Germline V gene sequence: CDR1 SGHNT, CDR2 YYREEE (reference sequence). V was pared by 4 bases and J by 2 bases, with 8 bases of the junction left unmatched. The CDR3 region has the DNA TGTGCCAGCAGCGCCTTAAAGCGGGGGACCTACAATGAGCAGTTCTTC. This encodes CASSALKRGTYNEQFF.

The rearrangement links TRBV7-9 to TRBJ2-1; 8 bases are a match to TRBD1. Germline lookup yields CDR1 SEHNR and CDR2 FQNEAQ (reference sequence). Losses at the gene ends were 5 bases for V and 4 bases for J; bases not matched to a gene: 7. The CDR3 covers 15 residues. CDR3 coding DNA: TGTGCCAGCAGCGCCCCGGGACAGGCATACAATGAGCAGTTCTTC. Residues: CASSAPGQAYNEQFF.

The rearrangement uses TRBV19 and TRBJ1-5; tentative D call: TRBD1 (5 bases). The germline CDR1 and CDR2 sequences are LNHDA and SQIVND (reference sequence). The CDR3 covers 15 residues. The V end lost 6 bases, the J end lost 4 bases, and 16 bases lay between the germline ends. The CDR3 is CASRARADRNQPQHF. CDR3 DNA: TGTGCCAGTAGGGCCCGGGCCGACAGAAATCAGCCCCAGCATTTT.

The rearrangement uses TRBV5-5 and TRBJ1-5; D may be TRBD1 (6 bases). The V gene's germline CDR1 is SGHKS and CDR2 YYEKEE (reference sequence). Trimming removed 0 bases at V and 7 bases at J, with 14 bases between. The CDR3 has 15 residues. The CDR3 here is CASSLVAGVGQPQHF. The CDR3 DNA sequence: TGTGCCAGCAGCTTGGTAGCAGGGGTCGGCCAGCCCCAGCATTTT.

This clone was seen more than once but under ten times. The chain has TRBV2 and TRBJ1-2; 7 positions agree with TRBD1. This CDR3 spans 15 amino acids. The V and J ends lost 7 bases and 2 bases, in that order; junction bases with no gene match: 10. The germline gives CDR1 SNHLY, CDR2 FYNNEI. Written as DNA, the CDR3 is TGTGCCAGCAATAAAGCCGGGACAGACAACTATGGCTACACCTTC. Translating it yields CASNKAGTDNYGYTF.

The chain carries TRBV5-1 and TRBJ2-4; possible D gene TRBD2, 8 bases. The length of the CDR3 is 15 residues. The V gene's germline CDR1 is SGHRS and CDR2 YFSETQ. V shed 4 bases and J shed 12 bases, with 23 bases lying between them. The CDR3 spells CASSPGLAAGDSQYF. DNA of the CDR3: TGCGCCAGCAGCCCCGGACTAGCTGCAGGGGACAGTCAGTACTTC.

Only a few counts were recorded for this clone. The chain carries TRBV6-5 and TRBJ2-2; a possible D gene is TRBD1 (5 bases). The germline V gene encodes CDR1 MNHEY and CDR2 SVGAGI. Trimming took off 4 bases at V and 0 bases at J, with 9 bases between the two ends. This CDR3 is 15 amino acids long. Here the CDR3 reads CASSSQVANTGELFF. CDR3 DNA sequence: TGTGCCAGCAGTTCACAGGTCGCGAACACCGGGGAGCTGTTTTTT.

In its sample, this clone was seen a few times. The rearrangement links TRBV28 to TRBJ2-3; 9 bases align to TRBD2. With 5 bases clipped from V and 0 bases from J, the junction kept 9 bases outside the gene matches. The CDR3 sequence is 17 residues long. Germline V CDR1 and CDR2: MDHEN, SYDVKM. CDR3 in amino acids: CASSPARAGGSTDTQYF. The CDR3 DNA reads as TGTGCCAGCAGTCCCGCACGGGCGGGGGGGAGCACAGATACGCAGTATTTT.

The CDR3 sequence is CAWRHWDRVSNEQFF. As DNA, the CDR3 is TGTGCCTGGCGTCATTGGGACAGGGTATCCAATGAGCAGTTCTTC. V gene TRBV30 combines with J gene TRBJ2-1; 9 bases match TRBD1. Losses at the gene ends were 5 bases for V and 6 bases for J; bases not matched to a gene: 11. This CDR3 has 15 residues. Germline V gene lookup returns CDR1 GTSNPN and CDR2 SVGIG (reference sequence).

The chain is built from TRBV18 and TRBJ2-3; 9 nucleotides line up with TRBD1. V lost 3 bases, J lost 7 bases, and 5 bases stayed unmatched. This CDR3 is 14 amino acids long. CDR1 and CDR2 from the germline V gene are KGHSH and LQKENI. CDR3: CASSPGQGSYTQYF. CDR3 bases: TGTGCCAGCTCACCCGGACAGGGGTCATATACGCAGTATTTT.

The chain is built from TRBV6-5 and TRBJ2-1, with TRBD2 matching 8 bases. This CDR3 spans 15 amino acids. The junction had 8 bases not matched to a gene; V was cut back by 3 bases and J by 7 bases. Germline V gene data show CDR1 as MNHEY and CDR2 as SVGAGI. In nucleotides, the CDR3 is TGTGCCAGCAGTTATCTAACTAGCGGAGTGAATGAGCAGTTCTTC. This translates into CASSYLTSGVNEQFF.

J is TRBJ1-5 and V is TRBV30, with a possible D match to TRBD1 (6 bases). Germline V gives CDR1 GTSNPN, CDR2 SVGIG (reference sequence). This CDR3 contains 12 residues. The germline V and J ends were trimmed by 5 bases and 7 bases, with 12 bases remaining between them. This CDR3 reads CAWGQIGQPQHF. Written as DNA, the CDR3 is TGTGCCTGGGGACAGATTGGGCAGCCCCAGCATTTT.

This CDR3 is CASSDSSGGFNEQFF. DNA of the CDR3: TGTGCCAGCAGTGATTCCAGCGGGGGTTTCAATGAGCAGTTCTTC. V and J are TRBV6-4 and TRBJ2-1; 8 positions match TRBD2. The CDR3 covers 15 residues. The germline V gene encodes CDR1 MRHNA and CDR2 SNTAGT. Trimming removed 3 bases from V and 6 bases from J; junction bases left unmatched: 7.

The rearrangement links TRBV6-5 to TRBJ1-2; a weak D match, TRBD1 (6 bases). V was trimmed by 7 bases and J by 4 bases, leaving 16 bases between them. The CDR3 spans 14 residues. CDR1 is MNHEY, CDR2 SVGAGI, per germline. CDR3 amino acids: CASTSGQPSYGYTF. The CDR3 nucleotides read TGTGCCAGCACCTCCGGACAGCCCTCCTATGGCTACACCTTC.